This T cell receptor beta chain was captured by sequencing in a study of blood T cell repertoires in COVID-19. The wider study: Two consecutive negative NP/OP PCR tests, clearance, or resolved symptoms defined Cohort 3 recovery.

The method was immunoSEQ multiplex PCR; TCRdb's version includes in-frame clones alone and lacks a portion of them. There are about 400,000 clones in the sample; around 87% occur only once, and around 1.9% lies in the top ten. V was clipped by 7 bases and J by 0 bases, with 13 bases between them. CDR3 size: 15 residues. The V gene's germline CDR1 is SNHLY and CDR2 FYNNEI. What was sequenced was PBMCs or T cells enriched from blood (not recorded which). The sequence was collected from a man aged 35 to 55 in a cohort exposed to, infected with or recovered from COVID-19 (not recorded which). The V gene is TRBV2, the J gene TRBJ1-3; D may be TRBD1 (6 bases). CDR3 coding DNA: TGTGCCAGCACCCCACAGGGACCCTCTGGAAACACCATATATTTT. Its translation: CASTPQGPSGNTIYF.